One and the same sample provided the 3 T cell receptor beta chains below, sequenced in a study of cytomegalovirus exposure and HLA in healthy donors. The table came from immunoSEQ multiplex PCR; TCRdb's copy has only in-frame clones and leaves some out. There are 150,000 to 200,000 clones in the sample; around 85% occur only once, and 5.7% lies in the top ten. The sample taken for sequencing was PBMCs. These receptors were obtained from a woman aged 25 to 39 in good health and CMV-seronegative.

V usage is TRBV27 and J usage is TRBJ1-2; the D is unclear. Germline V CDR1 and CDR2: MNHEY, SMNVEV (reference sequence). Trimming took off 5 bases at V and 2 bases at J, with 9 bases between the two ends. CDR3 size: 13 residues. The CDR3 DNA sequence: TGTGCCAGCAGTAGCCCACCCAACTATGGCTACACCTTC. Its translation: CASSSPPNYGYTF.

This chain uses TRBV6-5 with TRBJ1-5; D remains ambiguous. Germline V gene sequence: CDR1 MNHEY, CDR2 SVGAGI. The CDR3 is 15 amino acids. V was trimmed by 8 bases and J by 3 bases, leaving 17 bases between them. CDR3 amino acids: CASGRREEFNQPQHF. In nucleotides, the CDR3 is TGTGCCAGCGGAAGAAGGGAGGAATTCAATCAGCCCCAGCATTTT.

This sequence joins TRBV7-9 and TRBJ2-5; D perhaps matches TRBD1 (6 bases). The CDR3 sequence is 15 residues long. Germline V gene sequence: CDR1 SEHNR, CDR2 FQNEAQ (reference sequence). The V end lost 1 base, the J end lost 0 bases, and 9 bases lay between the germline ends. The CDR3 region is CASSLGTANQETQYF. The CDR3 coding sequence is TGTGCCAGCAGCTTAGGGACAGCGAACCAAGAGACCCAGTACTTC.